The next 31 T cell receptor beta chains were all read from a single sample in a study of beta chain features in type 1 diabetes listed by TCRdb under 2018. Libraries came from the immunoSEQ multiplex PCR assay. The High Capacity cDNA Reverse Transcription Kit was used to reverse transcribe all of the isolated RNA, meaning that expressed TCRB transcripts were what got sequenced. TCRdb re-hosts the immuneACCESS table, in-frame sequences only. Its copies lack some clones; in the studies checked, an unresolved V gene accounts for under half of them, and the cause for the rest is not known. The sample table shows under 300,000 clones, and 25% to 30% are seen once. The ten biggest clones cover approximately 4% of the sample. The specimen sequenced was central memory CD4+ T cells from blood. The receptors here all came from a man aged 25 to 40 in good health.

This clone was counted only a few times. V and J are TRBV30 and TRBJ2-1; D perhaps matches TRBD1 (6 bases). CDR1 GTSNPN and CDR2 SVGIG come from the germline V gene (reference sequence). Trimming left V 4 bases short and J 7 bases short, with 23 bases between. The CDR3 runs 16 residues. This CDR3 reads CAWNKEGRDRWNEQFF. Written as DNA, the CDR3 is TGTGCCTGGAACAAAGAGGGCCGAGACAGGTGGAATGAGCAGTTCTTC.

The chain recombines TRBV7-2 with TRBJ2-1, with 8 bases lining up with TRBD2. Looked up from germline, CDR1 is SGHTA and CDR2 is FQGNSA. CDR3 length equals 18 residues. After removal of 3 bases from V and 2 bases from J, the junction contained 12 bases not matched to a gene. Here the CDR3 DNA reads TGTGCCAGCAGCTTTACGGTGGCGGGAGCGGGGGCCTACAATGAGCAGTTCTTC. Amino acids: CASSFTVAGAGAYNEQFF.

This chain links TRBV18 with TRBJ2-2, with D tentatively TRBD1 or TRBD2 (5 bases each). Trimming removed 2 bases at V and 4 bases at J, with 11 bases between. Germline V gene sequence: CDR1 KGHSH, CDR2 LQKENI. This CDR3 has 15 residues. The CDR3 is CASSPSGPGTGELFF. The CDR3 DNA is TGTGCCAGCTCACCATCGGGACCGGGCACCGGGGAGCTGTTTTTT.

This chain joins TRBV6-6 and TRBJ2-5; either TRBD1 or TRBD2 may fit D (6 bases each). The germline V gene has CDR1 MNHNY and CDR2 SVGAGI (reference sequence). Trimming left V 10 bases short and J 5 bases short, with 11 bases between. The CDR3 sequence is 11 residues long. The CDR3 region has the DNA TGTGCCACCGGGGGCTGGGAGACCCAGTACTTC. Its translation is CATGGWETQYF.

Written as DNA, the CDR3 is TGTGCCAGCAGCTTGGCCGGACAGGGGGAGACCCAGTACTTC. It specifies CASSLAGQGETQYF. The chain links TRBV5-8 to TRBJ2-5; TRBD1 aligns across 9 bases. Germline loops: CDR1 SGHTS, CDR2 YDEGEE. With 0 bases clipped from V and 5 bases from J, the junction kept 2 bases outside the gene matches. This CDR3 is built from 14 residues.

Details on this clone: Additional DNA sequences in this sample encode the identical CDR3. The chain links TRBV5-4 to TRBJ2-5; D is undetermined. CDR1 and CDR2 from the germline V gene are SGHNT and YYREEE (reference sequence). The CDR3 covers 12 residues. V dropped 0 bases and J dropped 1 base, with 1 base sitting between them. CDR3 protein: CASSLAQETQYF. DNA of the CDR3: TGTGCCAGCAGCTTGGCCCAAGAGACCCAGTACTTC. Looking up the rest from reference TRBV5-4 and TRBJ2-5 gives the full variable domain: ETGVTQSPTHLIKTRGQQVTLRCSSQSGHNTVSWYQQALGQGPQFIFQYYREEENGRGNFPPRFSGLQFPNYSSELNVNALELDDSALYLCASSLAQETQYFGPGTRLLVL.

This clone was seen a handful of times. The rearrangement links TRBV7-8 to TRBJ2-7; D gene uncertain. The germline V and J ends were trimmed by 1 base and 1 base, with 11 bases remaining between them. CDR3 length: 15 amino acids. The germline V gene has CDR1 SGHVS and CDR2 FQNEAQ. The CDR3 reads CASSLGPARSYEQYF. DNA for the CDR3: TGTGCCAGCAGCTTAGGGCCGGCTAGGTCCTACGAGCAGTACTTC. Filled out from reference TRBV7-8 and TRBJ2-7, the complete variable domain reads GAGVSQSPRYKVAKRGQDVALRCDPISGHVSLFWYQQALGQGPEFLTYFQNEAQLDKSGLPSDRFFAERPEGSVSTLKIQRTQQEDSAVYLCASSLGPARSYEQYFGPGTRLTVT.

This clone was detected ten times or more. As DNA, the CDR3 is TGTGCCAGCAGTTTAGAGGGGAGGGCCCTCTCAAGTGAGCAGTTCTTC. Translating it yields CASSLEGRALSSEQFF. The chain is built from TRBV28 and TRBJ2-1; 7 bases are shared with TRBD2. The CDR3 consists of 16 residues. With 2 bases clipped from V and 9 bases from J, the junction kept 13 bases outside the gene matches. Germline CDR1 and CDR2: MDHEN and SYDVKM.

This clone has a handful of counts. The V gene is TRBV2, the J gene TRBJ2-7; D remains unclear. This CDR3 is 11 amino acids long. Looked up from germline, CDR1 is SNHLY and CDR2 is FYNNEI. V lost 7 bases to trimming and J lost 2 bases, with 6 bases between them. CDR3 protein: CASTRTYEQYF. In DNA, the CDR3 is TGTGCCAGCACGCGCACCTACGAGCAGTACTTC.

This clone came up once. This sequence joins TRBV6-5 and TRBJ2-1, with TRBD2 matching over 11 bases. The CDR3 loop spans 13 amino acids. Trimming at V came to 10 bases and at J to 6 bases, leaving 5 bases not matched to a gene. Germline loops: CDR1 MNHEY, CDR2 SVGAGI. The CDR3 coding sequence is TGTGCCACCAGACTAGCGGGGAGCAATGAGCAGTTCTTC. Its translation: CATRLAGSNEQFF.

This clone was seen a few times. This chain joins TRBV12-5 and TRBJ2-1; TRBD1 matches 7 bases. The germline CDR1 and CDR2 sequences are LGHNT and FRNRAP. The V gene end was trimmed by 4 bases and the J gene end by 0 bases; junction bases not matched to a gene: 0. This CDR3 spans 14 amino acids. In nucleotides, the CDR3 is TGTGCTAGTGGTTCAGGGGGCTCCTACAATGAGCAGTTCTTC. Residues: CASGSGGSYNEQFF.

CDR3 region: CASSEPHGSQFF. In DNA, the CDR3 is TGTGCCAGCAGTGAACCTCACGGGTCACAGTTCTTC. The gene calls are TRBV2 and TRBJ2-1; the D is unclear. CDR3 length: 12 amino acids. V lost 2 bases and J 13 bases, leaving 12 bases between the germline ends. Germline V lookup: CDR1 SNHLY, CDR2 FYNNEI.

A word on this clone: The same CDR3 arises from other DNA sequences in this sample as well. The chain combines TRBV7-9 with TRBJ2-5; possible D gene TRBD1, 5 bases. The CDR3 loop spans 15 amino acids. The germline V gene has CDR1 SEHNR and CDR2 FQNEAQ (reference sequence). V lost 4 bases and J lost 5, with 17 bases in between. CDR3 amino acids: CASSSTTGPGETQYF. The CDR3 region has the DNA TGTGCCAGCAGCTCAACCACAGGCCCTGGGGAGACCCAGTACTTC. The full variable domain, with the rest looked up from reference TRBV7-9 and TRBJ2-5, is DTGVSQNPRHKITKRGQNVTFRCDPISEHNRLYWYRQTLGQGPEFLTYFQNEAQLEKSRLLSDRFSAERPKGSFSTLEIQRTEQGDSAMYLCASSSTTGPGETQYFGPGTRLLVL.

This clone turned up a few times. The chain combines TRBV6-4 with TRBJ2-1; TRBD2 aligns across 7 bases. The V segment lost 4 bases and the J segment 6 bases; nucleotides outside the gene matches: 0. This CDR3 is built from 12 residues. The germline V gene has CDR1 MRHNA and CDR2 SNTAGT. The CDR3 nucleotides read TGTGCCAGCAGTGGCGGGGGCAATGAGCAGTTCTTC. Translating gives CASSGGGNEQFF.

This clone was counted a few times. The V and J genes are TRBV19 and TRBJ2-2; D is ambiguous. Between the trimmed V and J ends, which lost 4 bases and 4 bases, there was a span of 7 bases. Germline V lookup: CDR1 LNHDA, CDR2 SQIVND (reference sequence). This CDR3 is built from 13 residues. In DNA, the CDR3 is TGTGCCAGTAGTACCAGAGGCACCGGGGAGCTGTTTTTT. Its protein is CASSTRGTGELFF.

The chain recombines TRBV4-2 with TRBJ2-5; TRBD2 agrees at 11 bases. V shed 5 bases and J 1 base; nucleotides not matched to a gene: 9. Germline values: CDR1 LGHNA, CDR2 YNFKEQ. The CDR3 totals 17 residues. DNA for the CDR3: TGTGCCAGCAGCGCCGGCGCCGGGACTAGCGGCCAAGAGACCCAGTACTTC. This sequence encodes CASSAGAGTSGQETQYF.

The CDR3: CASQDSSYNEQFF. The CDR3 bases are TGCGCCAGCCAGGATAGCTCCTACAATGAGCAGTTCTTC. This chain links TRBV10-1 with TRBJ2-1, with unresolved D. The germline V gene has CDR1 WNHNN and CDR2 SYGVQD (reference sequence). V shed 8 bases and J shed 0 bases, with 8 bases lying between them. This CDR3 comprises 13 residues.

The chain joins TRBV10-3 to TRBJ2-6; no reliable D call. The CDR3 spans 11 residues. Germline V lookup: CDR1 ENHRY, CDR2 SYGVKD. The V gene lost 10 bases and the J gene lost 1 base, with 2 bases spanning the gap. CDR3 loop: CATSGANVLTF. CDR3 DNA: TGTGCCACTTCTGGGGCCAACGTCCTGACTTTC.

Written as DNA, the CDR3 is TGCAGCGTTGAAGCCTATCCGACGGTGTACTTC. This translates into CSVEAYPTVYF. The chain uses TRBV29-1 and TRBJ2-7; D is uncertain. This CDR3 spans 11 amino acids. V lost 1 base and J lost 12, with 13 bases in between. Germline CDR1 SQVTM, CDR2 ANQGSEA.

This clone turned up a few times. In the same sample, other DNA sequences code for this CDR3. J is TRBJ1-5 and V is TRBV30; no definite D call. CDR3 length: 13 residues. V lost 0 bases to trimming and J lost 1 base, with 4 bases between them. The germline V gene has CDR1 GTSNPN and CDR2 SVGIG (reference sequence). This CDR3 reads CAWSVGSNQPQHF. For the CDR3, the DNA is TGTGCCTGGAGTGTGGGGAGCAATCAGCCCCAGCATTTT.

The genes are TRBV19 and TRBJ2-7; D is possibly TRBD2 (6 bases). The V gene lost 3 bases and the J gene lost 4 bases, with 7 bases spanning the gap. The CDR3 length is 12 residues. The germline gives CDR1 LNHDA, CDR2 SQIVND (reference sequence). The CDR3, as DNA: TGTGCCAGTAGTATTGGAGGGTACGAGCAGTACTTC. It codes for CASSIGGYEQYF.

The CDR3 is CASSLPGTINEQYF. CDR3 sequence (DNA): TGTGCCAGCAGTCTTCCCGGGACTATCAACGAGCAGTACTTC. The gene calls are TRBV28 and TRBJ2-7; 7 bases align to TRBD2. Germline assignment: CDR1 MDHEN and CDR2 SYDVKM. This CDR3 spans 14 amino acids. V lost 5 bases and J lost 5; bases outside the gene matches: 9.

The table lists this clone with a few counts. The rearrangement links TRBV30 to TRBJ1-5; D may be TRBD1 (6 bases). Germline loops: CDR1 GTSNPN, CDR2 SVGIG (reference sequence). This CDR3 has 13 amino acids. The V gene lost 1 base and the J gene lost 6 bases, with 10 bases spanning the gap. The CDR3 loop reads CAWSGRGGQPQHF. CDR3 DNA: TGTGCCTGGAGTGGTAGAGGGGGTCAGCCCCAGCATTTT.

The chain joins TRBV14 to TRBJ2-3; no clear D. Germline CDR1 reads SGHDN; CDR2 reads FVKESK. The CDR3 covers 12 residues. Trimming left V 1 base short and J 3 bases short, with 2 bases between. The CDR3 DNA follows: TGTGCCAGCAGCCAAGTAACAGATACGCAGTATTTT. It is translated as CASSQVTDTQYF.

The chain has TRBV2 and TRBJ1-2; a possible D gene is TRBD1 (5 bases). From germline, CDR1 is SNHLY and CDR2 FYNNEI. The CDR3 sequence is 13 residues long. Trimming took 7 bases from V and 8 from J, leaving 17 bases between them. The CDR3 loop reads CASTILGLDGYTF. Here the CDR3 DNA reads TGTGCCAGCACCATCCTGGGACTCGACGGCTACACCTTC.

As DNA, the CDR3 is TGTGCCAGCAGCGTAGGACAGGGCCCCACAGATACGCAGTATTTT. Translated: CASSVGQGPTDTQYF. The V call is TRBV9, the J call TRBJ2-3; 7 bases align to TRBD1. The germline V gene has CDR1 SGDLS and CDR2 YYNGEE. The V gene end was trimmed by 0 bases and the J gene end by 2 bases; junction bases not matched to a gene: 3. The CDR3 has 15 residues.

This clone was detected many times. The chain recombines TRBV27 with TRBJ2-3; possibly TRBD2 for D (6 bases). Looked up from germline, CDR1 is MNHEY and CDR2 is SMNVEV (reference sequence). Trimming left V 7 bases short and J 6 bases short, with 17 bases between. There are 14 residues in the CDR3. The CDR3 region has the DNA TGTGCCAGCAATGAGGGAGGCATCTGGGATACGCAGTATTTT. This sequence encodes CASNEGGIWDTQYF.

Only a few counts were recorded for this clone. The V call is TRBV5-4, the J call TRBJ2-5; D gene unclear. The CDR3 runs to 14 residues. Germline CDR1 SGHNT, CDR2 YYREEE (reference sequence). Trimming left V 1 base short and J 5 bases short, with 12 bases between. CDR3 in amino acids: CASSLMNRAETQYF. CDR3 nucleotides: TGTGCCAGCAGCTTGATGAATAGGGCGGAGACCCAGTACTTC.

This clone was counted many times. Other DNA sequences in the same sample also yield this CDR3. This rearrangement joins TRBV28 to TRBJ2-7; a weak D match, TRBD1 (6 bases). Between the trimmed V and J ends, which lost 6 bases and 0 bases, there was a span of 12 bases. CDR3 length: 14 amino acids. Germline V gene lookup returns CDR1 MDHEN and CDR2 SYDVKM. The CDR3 spells CASSPDRSSYEQYF. The CDR3 DNA is TGTGCCAGCAGCCCTGACAGGAGCTCCTACGAGCAGTACTTC.

This clone has a single count. The chain couples TRBV27 to TRBJ2-3; 7 positions match TRBD2. After removal of 6 bases from V and 4 bases from J, the junction contained 13 bases not matched to a gene. CDR3 length: 16 amino acids. Germline V gene sequence: CDR1 MNHEY, CDR2 SMNVEV (reference sequence). The CDR3 reads CASRRFGRERADTQYF. Here the CDR3 DNA reads TGTGCCAGCAGGAGGTTCGGGCGGGAGCGTGCAGATACGCAGTATTTT.

The table lists this clone with a few counts. The J gene is TRBJ1-6, the V gene TRBV10-3; 9 bases align to TRBD1. The germline V gene has CDR1 ENHRY and CDR2 SYGVKD. The trim removed 6 bases at V and 10 bases at J, leaving 10 bases unmatched. CDR3 size: 15 residues. CDR3 region: CAIREGQGMGSPLHF. DNA of the CDR3: TGTGCCATCAGGGAGGGACAGGGAATGGGCTCACCCCTCCACTTT.